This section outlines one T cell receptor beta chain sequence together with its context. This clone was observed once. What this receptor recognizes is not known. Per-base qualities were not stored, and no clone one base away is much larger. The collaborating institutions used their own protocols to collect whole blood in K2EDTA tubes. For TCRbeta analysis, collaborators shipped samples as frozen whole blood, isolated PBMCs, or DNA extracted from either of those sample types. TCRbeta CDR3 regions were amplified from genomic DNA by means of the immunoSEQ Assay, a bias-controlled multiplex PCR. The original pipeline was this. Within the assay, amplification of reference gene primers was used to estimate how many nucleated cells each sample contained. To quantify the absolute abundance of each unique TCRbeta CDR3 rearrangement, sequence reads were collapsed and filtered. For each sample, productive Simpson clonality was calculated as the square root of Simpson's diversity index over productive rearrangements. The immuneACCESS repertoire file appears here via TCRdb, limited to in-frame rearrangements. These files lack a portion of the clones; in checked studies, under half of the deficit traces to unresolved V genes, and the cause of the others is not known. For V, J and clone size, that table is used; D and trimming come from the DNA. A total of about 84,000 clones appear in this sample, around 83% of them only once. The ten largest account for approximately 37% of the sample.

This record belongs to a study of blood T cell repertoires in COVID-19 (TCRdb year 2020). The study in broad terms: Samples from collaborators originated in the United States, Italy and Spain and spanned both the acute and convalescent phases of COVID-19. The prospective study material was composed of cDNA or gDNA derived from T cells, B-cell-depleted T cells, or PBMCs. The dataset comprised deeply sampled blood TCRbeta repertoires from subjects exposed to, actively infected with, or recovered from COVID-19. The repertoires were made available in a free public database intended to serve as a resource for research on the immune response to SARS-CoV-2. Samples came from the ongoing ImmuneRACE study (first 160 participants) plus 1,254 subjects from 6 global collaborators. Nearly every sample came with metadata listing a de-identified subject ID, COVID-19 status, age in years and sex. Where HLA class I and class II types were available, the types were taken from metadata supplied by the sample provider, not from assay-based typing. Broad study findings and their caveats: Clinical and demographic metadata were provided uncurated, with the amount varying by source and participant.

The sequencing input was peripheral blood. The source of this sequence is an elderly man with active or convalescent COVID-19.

For the CDR3, the sequence is CASREGTGFNQPQHF. The nucleotide sequence reads TGTGCCAGCAGGGAGGGGACAGGTTTCAATCAGCCCCAGCATTTT. The chain couples TRBV2 to TRBJ1-5; 8 bases in the junction line up with TRBD1. Counted from cysteine to phenylalanine, this CDR3 has 15 amino acids. Just the 45-base CDR3 DNA is kept, in frame starting at base 1. Clipping removes 6 bases from V and 3 bases from J, with 7 as the unmatched junction base count. CDR1 and CDR2, per the germline V gene, are SNHLY and FYNNEI.